The clone carrying this T cell receptor beta chain was found once. Its antigen is as yet unknown. Produced via immunoSEQ multiplex PCR; TCRdb's table is partial and in-frame only. Of hundreds of thousands of clones in the sample, around two thirds are singletons; the top ten hold 1.7%. The CDR3 is 15 residues long. Unmatched junction bases numbered 9, after V lost 3 bases and J lost 8 bases. In germline, CDR1 is SGHAT, CDR2 FQNNGV. The data are from a study of shared clonotypes between healthy human individuals. Study-wide results and caveats: Generation probabilities of non-shared clonotypes were lower (relative to those shared by all four donors).

The V gene is TRBV11-2, the J gene TRBJ1-2; TRBD1 matches 10 bases. This receptor was obtained from a woman aged 25 to 39 in good health. Sequencing was carried out using memory CD4+ T cells sorted from blood. Subset defined: CD45RA-negative fraction. Here the CDR3 reads CASSFTDRGRLGYTF. The CDR3 DNA sequence: TGTGCCAGCAGCTTCACCGACAGGGGGCGTTTAGGCTACACCTTC.